Below are 29 T cell receptor beta chains sequenced from a single sample in a study of T cell responses to AZD1222 COVID-19 vaccine. Here immunoSEQ multiplex PCR was the method, and the copy in TCRdb shows in-frame clones only, minus some. The table records 90,000 to 120,000 clones, about 85% of them present only once. The specimen comprised peripheral blood, sampled 28 days after the second AZD1222 dose. Receptor source: an adult who received the AZD1222 COVID-19 vaccine.

This clone was seen just once. The rearrangement uses TRBV7-3 and TRBJ2-5; no firm D call. This CDR3 has 13 residues. The V gene lost 5 bases and the J gene lost 0 bases, with 7 bases spanning the gap. The germline V gene encodes CDR1 SGHTA and CDR2 FQGTGA. The CDR3 nucleotides are TGTGCCAGCAGCAAGGTGTACCAAGAGACCCAGTACTTC. Translation gives CASSKVYQETQYF.

J is TRBJ2-1 and V is TRBV4-1, with 13 bases aligning to TRBD2. The CDR3 loop spans 19 amino acids. Germline values: CDR1 MGHRA, CDR2 YSYEKL. The V gene end was trimmed by 3 bases and the J gene end by 0 bases; junction bases not matched to a gene: 8. CDR3 sequence reads: CASSQDTSGRANSYNEQFF. The CDR3, as DNA: TGCGCCAGCAGCCAGGATACTAGCGGGAGGGCTAACTCCTACAATGAGCAGTTCTTC.

The chain carries TRBV4-1 and TRBJ2-7; 8 bases match TRBD1. Germline V gene data show CDR1 as MGHRA and CDR2 as YSYEKL. The CDR3 is 16 residues long. Germline trimming cut 0 bases from V and 3 bases from J; bases unmatched to any gene: 7. DNA for the CDR3: TGCGCCAGCAGCCAAGAGGGACAGGCGATAATCTACGAGCAGTACTTC. Translating gives CASSQEGQAIIYEQYF.

This clone has a handful of counts. The CDR3 spells CASSQEGGQVREAFF. CDR3 coding DNA: TGCGCCAGCAGCCAAGAAGGGGGGCAGGTTAGGGAAGCTTTCTTT. The chain employs TRBV4-1 and TRBJ1-1, with TRBD1 as a possible D gene (6 bases). Germline assignment: CDR1 MGHRA and CDR2 YSYEKL. There are 15 residues in the CDR3. Trimming pared 0 bases from V and 8 bases from J, leaving 16 bases between.

The chain is built from TRBV5-1 and TRBJ1-1; TRBD1 matches 8 bases. Looked up from germline, CDR1 is SGHRS and CDR2 is YFSETQ. V gave up 0 bases and J gave up 4 bases; unmatched junction bases: 8. This CDR3 is 16 amino acids long. CDR3 loop: CASSLDAGGGFTEAFF. CDR3 nucleotides: TGCGCCAGCAGCTTGGATGCAGGGGGCGGTTTCACTGAAGCTTTCTTT.

This clone was seen a single time. CDR3 nucleotide sequence: TGTGCCAGCAGTGCTACGGTAAACGGGAGGAACACTGAAGCTTTCTTT. As protein: CASSATVNGRNTEAFF. The J gene is TRBJ1-1, the V gene TRBV27; D gene uncertain. The V end lost 5 bases, the J end lost 1 base, and 17 bases lay between the germline ends. CDR3 length: 16 amino acids. Germline V CDR1 and CDR2: MNHEY, SMNVEV (reference sequence).

This clone has just one count. The rearrangement joins TRBV2 to TRBJ2-1; TRBD1 matches 8 bases. V trimming: 4 bases; J trimming: 6 bases; junction bases outside the gene matches: 5. Looked up from germline, CDR1 is SNHLY and CDR2 is FYNNEI. CDR3 length equals 14 residues. The CDR3 is CASSGTGLTNEQFF. In DNA, the CDR3 is TGTGCCAGCAGTGGGACAGGGTTGACCAATGAGCAGTTCTTC.

The gene calls are TRBV11-1 and TRBJ2-7, with unresolved D. The CDR3 spans 13 residues. V was pared by 1 base and J by 2 bases, with 6 bases between. Germline V gene sequence: CDR1 SGHAT, CDR2 FQDESV (reference sequence). Here the CDR3 DNA reads TGTGCCAGCAGCTTAGATCGTCCCTACGAGCAGTACTTC. It specifies CASSLDRPYEQYF. Using reference TRBV11-1 and TRBJ2-7 for the parts outside the CDR3, the full variable domain is EAEVAQSPRYKITEKSQAVAFWCDPISGHATLYWYRQILGQGPELLVQFQDESVVDDSQLPKDRFSAERLKGVDSTLKIQPAELGDSAMYLCASSLDRPYEQYFGPGTRLTVT.

This chain links TRBV15 with TRBJ2-6; the D gene is possibly TRBD1 (6 bases). Germline lookup yields CDR1 LNHNV and CDR2 YYDKDF (reference sequence). The ends were cut back, 8 bases at V and 0 bases at J, with 20 bases in the middle. This CDR3 has 18 residues. Here the CDR3 reads CATGGVQGFRSGANVLTF. CDR3 sequence (DNA): TGTGCCACCGGGGGTGTACAGGGCTTTCGCTCTGGGGCCAACGTCCTGACTTTC.

This chain joins TRBV7-3 and TRBJ2-7; possibly TRBD1 for D (6 bases). Germline CDR1 SGHTA, CDR2 FQGTGA. The CDR3 consists of 12 residues. V gave up 5 bases and J gave up 6 bases, with 11 bases separating them. The CDR3 DNA reads TGTGCCAGCAGCCTTGAAGGGGGCGAGCAGTACTTC. Encoded protein: CASSLEGGEQYF.

This clone was seen a few times. The V call is TRBV5-4, the J call TRBJ2-5, with unresolved D. The V gene's germline CDR1 is SGHNT and CDR2 YYREEE (reference sequence). The CDR3 is 14 residues long. The V gene lost 2 bases and the J gene lost 4 bases, with 12 bases spanning the gap. DNA for the CDR3: TGTGCCAGCAGCTTAACCTCCCGTCCAGAGACCCAGTACTTC. As protein: CASSLTSRPETQYF.

This clone was observed a single time. CDR3 loop: CASSLNRGYGYTF. CDR3 nucleotide sequence: TGTGCCAGCAGCCTGAACAGGGGCTATGGCTACACCTTC. V gene TRBV3-1 (or the pseudogene TRBV3-2) combines with J gene TRBJ1-2, with 7 bases matching TRBD1. The CDR3 contains 13 residues. V trimming: 4 bases; J trimming: 4 bases; junction bases outside the gene matches: 3. CDR1 and CDR2 from the germline V gene are LGHDT and YNNKEL (reference sequence).

The chain recombines TRBV30 with TRBJ1-1, with D maybe TRBD1 (5 bases). Looked up from germline, CDR1 is GTSNPN and CDR2 is SVGIG (reference sequence). The CDR3 is 11 residues long. Trimming took 4 bases from V and 4 from J, leaving 7 bases between them. The CDR3 nucleotides read TGTGCCTGGATGGGGGTCACTGAAGCTTTCTTT. Residues: CAWMGVTEAFF.

The gene calls are TRBV28 and TRBJ2-2, with a tentative D call TRBD2 (6 bases). Germline V lookup: CDR1 MDHEN, CDR2 SYDVKM. The germline V and J ends were trimmed by 6 bases and 5 bases, with 19 bases remaining between them. CDR3 length: 16 amino acids. The CDR3 sequence is CASSSRGGDETGELFF. The CDR3, as DNA: TGTGCCAGCAGCTCTCGCGGAGGGGATGAAACCGGGGAGCTGTTTTTT.

The V gene is TRBV29-1, the J gene TRBJ2-5, with a possible D match to TRBD1 (6 bases). The CDR3 totals 16 residues. The germline V and J ends were trimmed by 6 bases and 1 base, with 21 bases remaining between them. From germline, CDR1 is SQVTM and CDR2 ANQGSEA. Written as DNA, the CDR3 is TGCAGCGTCAACTCAGGGGAATATCATATCCAAGAGACCCAGTACTTC. Protein sequence: CSVNSGEYHIQETQYF. The variable domain in full, completed from reference TRBV29-1 and TRBJ2-5, reads SAVISQKPSRDICQRGTSLTIQCQVDSQVTMMFWYRQQPGQSLTLIATANQGSEATYESGFVIDKFPISRPNLTFSTLTVSNMSPEDSSIYLCSVNSGEYHIQETQYFGPGTRLLVL.

The CDR3 loop is CATSRNTENYYEQYF. The CDR3 region has the DNA TGTGCCACCAGCAGGAACACAGAGAACTACTACGAGCAGTACTTC. The rearrangement uses TRBV15 and TRBJ2-7; D gene ambiguous. The germline gives CDR1 LNHNV, CDR2 YYDKDF (reference sequence). The CDR3 totals 15 residues. The V end was cut by 3 bases, the J end by 3 bases, with 15 bases between.

V and J are TRBV5-1 and TRBJ2-3; 9 bases match TRBD2. J lost 2 bases, V lost 7 bases, and 11 bases had no gene match. This CDR3 is built from 16 residues. Germline V gives CDR1 SGHRS, CDR2 YFSETQ. The CDR3 region is CASRTDAGGTTDTQYF. DNA of the CDR3: TGCGCCAGCCGGACTGACGCGGGAGGGACCACAGATACGCAGTATTTT.

The chain has TRBV27 and TRBJ2-7, with 8 nucleotides matching TRBD1. The CDR3 loop spans 15 amino acids. The germline CDR1 and CDR2 sequences are MNHEY and SMNVEV (reference sequence). With 2 bases clipped from V and 1 base from J, the junction kept 4 bases outside the gene matches. The CDR3 protein is CASSLDRDRSYEQYF. The CDR3 region has the DNA TGTGCCAGCAGTTTAGACCGGGACAGGTCCTACGAGCAGTACTTC.

The chain employs TRBV14 and TRBJ2-7; D is perhaps TRBD1 or TRBD2 (5 bases each). The CDR3 sequence is 15 residues long. The V and J ends lost 2 bases and 5 bases respectively, with 16 bases between them. The germline V gene has CDR1 SGHDN and CDR2 FVKESK. CDR3 region: CASSQSRGKANEQYF. The CDR3 nucleotides read TGTGCCAGCAGCCAATCGAGGGGAAAGGCAAACGAGCAGTACTTC. The variable domain in full, with the rest retrieved from reference TRBV14 and TRBJ2-7, is EAGVTQFPSHSVIEKGQTVTLRCDPISGHDNLYWYRRVMGKEIKFLLHFVKESKQDESGMPNNRFLAERTGGTYSTLKVQPAELEDSGVYFCASSQSRGKANEQYFGPGTRLTVT.

The rearrangement links TRBV15 to TRBJ2-5; TRBD2 is a possible D gene (6 bases). CDR1 and CDR2 from the germline V gene are LNHNV and YYDKDF (reference sequence). The V and J ends lost 5 bases and 5 bases respectively, with 18 bases between them. The length of the CDR3 is 15 residues. CDR3 sequence: CATSGLGGAQETQYF. The CDR3 nucleotides read TGTGCCACCAGCGGACTTGGCGGGGCTCAGGAGACCCAGTACTTC.

The V call is TRBV2, the J call TRBJ2-3; D is possibly TRBD1 or TRBD2 (6 bases each). Trimming shortened V by 2 bases and J by 6 bases, and 18 bases separated the two germline ends. This CDR3 contains 16 residues. Germline V gives CDR1 SNHLY, CDR2 FYNNEI. Here the CDR3 DNA reads TGTGCCAGCAGTGAACTTGTTAGAGGGGGAGGTGATACGCAGTATTTT. It codes for CASSELVRGGGDTQYF.

The chain joins TRBV9 to TRBJ1-6; D uncertain. V was clipped by 5 bases and J by 6 bases, with 18 bases between them. CDR1 is SGDLS, CDR2 YYNGEE, per germline. The CDR3 contains 16 residues. As DNA, the CDR3 is TGTGCCAGCAGTTTTACAGCGAATTCAATTAATTCACCCCTCCACTTT. It specifies CASSFTANSINSPLHF.

This rearrangement joins TRBV7-3 to TRBJ2-1; D ambiguous. CDR1 and CDR2 (germline): SGHTA, FQGTGA. This CDR3 has 14 amino acids. The V end was cut by 4 bases, the J end by 0 bases, with 7 bases between. Here the CDR3 DNA reads TGTGCCAGCAGCTCGTCCGGCTCCTACAATGAGCAGTTCTTC. This translates into CASSSSGSYNEQFF.

This clone was observed a few times. J is TRBJ1-1 and V is TRBV15; D perhaps matches TRBD1 (6 bases). The CDR3 contains 16 residues. V lost 1 base to trimming and J lost 7 bases, with 19 bases between them. The germline V gene has CDR1 LNHNV and CDR2 YYDKDF (reference sequence). CDR3 sequence reads: CATSRGQGNERGEAFF. The CDR3 nucleotides are TGTGCCACCAGCAGAGGGCAGGGGAATGAGCGAGGTGAAGCTTTCTTT.

The gene calls are TRBV19 and TRBJ1-1, with 7 bases identical to TRBD1. The CDR3 has 15 amino acids. Unmatched junction bases numbered 6, after V lost 1 base and J lost 4 bases. Germline CDR1 LNHDA, CDR2 SQIVND (reference sequence). CDR3 nucleotides: TGTGCCAGTAGTATAGCAGGGGCAGGGGGCACTGAAGCTTTCTTT. This translates into CASSIAGAGGTEAFF.

The CDR3 DNA reads as TGTGCCAGCAGTCCAACAGGGTACAGCTATGGCTACACCTTC. Encoded protein: CASSPTGYSYGYTF. The J gene is TRBJ1-2, the V gene TRBV28; a weak D match, TRBD1 (6 bases). Per germline, CDR1 MDHEN and CDR2 SYDVKM. The CDR3 has 14 residues. Trimming took 5 bases from V and 4 from J, leaving 14 bases between them.

This rearrangement joins TRBV29-1 to TRBJ1-3, with D possibly TRBD1 on 5 matching bases. Germline V gene lookup returns CDR1 SQVTM and CDR2 ANQGSEA. V lost 4 bases and J lost 0, with 10 bases in between. The CDR3 consists of 14 residues. CDR3: CSVAGESSGNTIYF. CDR3 nucleotides: TGCAGCGTTGCGGGGGAATCCTCTGGAAACACCATATATTTT.

The rearrangement links TRBV19 to TRBJ1-1; 9 nucleotides match TRBD1. CDR3 size: 11 residues. The germline V gene has CDR1 LNHDA and CDR2 SQIVND (reference sequence). CDR3 in DNA: TGTGGGACAGGGGTGTCCACTGAAGCTTTCTTT. Translating it yields CGTGVSTEAFF.

V gene TRBV5-1 combines with J gene TRBJ2-5, with D possibly being TRBD2 (6 bases). Trimming shortened V by 2 bases and J by 3 bases, and 11 bases separated the two germline ends. CDR1 is SGHRS and CDR2 is YFSETQ in the germline V gene. CDR3 length: 14 residues. CDR3 in amino acids: CASSFGASEETQYF. The DNA for the CDR3 is TGCGCCAGCAGCTTTGGTGCTAGCGAAGAGACCCAGTACTTC.